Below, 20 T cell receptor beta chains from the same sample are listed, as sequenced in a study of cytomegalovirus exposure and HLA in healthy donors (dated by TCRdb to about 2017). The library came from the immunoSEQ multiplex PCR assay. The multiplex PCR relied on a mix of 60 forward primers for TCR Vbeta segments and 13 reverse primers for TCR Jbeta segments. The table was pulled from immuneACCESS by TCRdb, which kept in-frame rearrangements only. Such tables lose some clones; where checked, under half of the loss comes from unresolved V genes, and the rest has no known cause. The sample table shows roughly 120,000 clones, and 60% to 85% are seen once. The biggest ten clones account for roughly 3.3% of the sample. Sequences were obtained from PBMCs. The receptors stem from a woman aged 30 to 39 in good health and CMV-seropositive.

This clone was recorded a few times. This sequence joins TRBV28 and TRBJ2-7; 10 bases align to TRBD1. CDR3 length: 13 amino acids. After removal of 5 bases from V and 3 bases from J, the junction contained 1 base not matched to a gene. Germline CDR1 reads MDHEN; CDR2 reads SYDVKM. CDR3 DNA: TGTGCCAGCAGTGGGGACAGGGGCTACGAGCAGTACTTC. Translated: CASSGDRGYEQYF.

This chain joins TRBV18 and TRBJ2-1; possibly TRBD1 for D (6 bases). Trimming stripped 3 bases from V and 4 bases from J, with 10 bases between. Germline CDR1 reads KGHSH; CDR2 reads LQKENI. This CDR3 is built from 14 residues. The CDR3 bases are TGTGCCAGCTCACCGGACAGCGATTACAATGAGCAGTTCTTC. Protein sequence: CASSPDSDYNEQFF.

CDR3 region: CASIEGKSTDTQYF. In DNA form, the CDR3 reads TGTGCCAGCATCGAGGGAAAATCTACAGATACGCAGTATTTT. The chain links TRBV7-9 to TRBJ2-3, with D perhaps TRBD2 (5 bases). Germline V gene data show CDR1 as SEHNR and CDR2 as FQNEAQ (reference sequence). The length of the CDR3 is 14 residues. V was clipped by 7 bases and J by 3 bases, with 14 bases between them. Together with reference TRBV7-9 and TRBJ2-3, the CDR3 gives the full variable domain: DTGVSQNPRHKITKRGQNVTFRCDPISEHNRLYWYRQTLGQGPEFLTYFQNEAQLEKSRLLSDRFSAERPKGSFSTLEIQRTEQGDSAMYLCASIEGKSTDTQYFGPGTRLTVL.

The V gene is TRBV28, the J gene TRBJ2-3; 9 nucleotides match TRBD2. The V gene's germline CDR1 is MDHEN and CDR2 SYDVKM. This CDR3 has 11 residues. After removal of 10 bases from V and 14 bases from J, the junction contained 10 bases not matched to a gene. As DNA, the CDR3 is TGTGCCATCGACACCGGGACTAGCCTGTATTTT. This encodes CAIDTGTSLYF.

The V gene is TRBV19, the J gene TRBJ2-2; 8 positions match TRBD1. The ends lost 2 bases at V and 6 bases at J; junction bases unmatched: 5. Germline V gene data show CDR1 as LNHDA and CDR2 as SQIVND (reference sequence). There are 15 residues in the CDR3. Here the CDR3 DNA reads TGTGCCAGTAGTATAAGGGGACAGGCCCCCGGGGAGCTGTTTTTT. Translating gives CASSIRGQAPGELFF.

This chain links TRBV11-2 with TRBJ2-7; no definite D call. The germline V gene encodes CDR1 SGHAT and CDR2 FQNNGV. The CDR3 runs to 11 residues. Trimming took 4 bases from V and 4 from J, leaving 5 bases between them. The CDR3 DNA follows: TGTGCCAGCAGCTCCGCGTACGAGCAGTACTTC. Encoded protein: CASSSAYEQYF.

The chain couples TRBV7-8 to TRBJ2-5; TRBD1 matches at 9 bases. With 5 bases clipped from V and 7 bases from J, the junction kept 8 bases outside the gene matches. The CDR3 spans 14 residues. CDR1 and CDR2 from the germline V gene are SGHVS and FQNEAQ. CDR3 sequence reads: CASSAPGTGWTQYF. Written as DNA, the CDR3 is TGTGCCAGCAGCGCACCCGGGACAGGGTGGACCCAGTACTTC.

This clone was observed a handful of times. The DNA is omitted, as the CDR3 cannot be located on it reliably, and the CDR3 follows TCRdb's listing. CDR3 region: CASSLVRFGGMHEQFF. The chain has TRBV5-6 and TRBJ2-1; the table's TRBD2 call for D was not verified on the DNA. Germline V CDR1 and CDR2: SGHDT, YYEEEE. 16 amino acids form the CDR3, both terminal residues included.

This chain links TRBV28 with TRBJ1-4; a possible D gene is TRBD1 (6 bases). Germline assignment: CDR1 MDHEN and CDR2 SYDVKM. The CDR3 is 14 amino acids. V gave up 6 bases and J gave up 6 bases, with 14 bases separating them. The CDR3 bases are TGTGCCAGCAGAACCGGGGGGCCGTATGAAAAACTGTTTTTT. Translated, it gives CASRTGGPYEKLFF.

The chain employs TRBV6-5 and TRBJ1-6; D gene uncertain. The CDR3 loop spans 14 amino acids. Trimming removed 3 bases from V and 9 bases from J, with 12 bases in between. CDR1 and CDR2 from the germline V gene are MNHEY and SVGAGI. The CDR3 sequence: CASSYVPRVSPLHF. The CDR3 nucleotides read TGTGCCAGCAGTTATGTACCGAGGGTTTCACCCCTCCACTTT.

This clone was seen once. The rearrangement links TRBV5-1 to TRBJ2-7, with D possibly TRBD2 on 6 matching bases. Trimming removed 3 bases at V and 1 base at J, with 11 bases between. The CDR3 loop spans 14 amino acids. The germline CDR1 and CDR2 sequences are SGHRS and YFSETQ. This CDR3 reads CASSSTGTSYEQYF. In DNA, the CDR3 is TGCGCCAGCAGCTCGACCGGGACTTCCTACGAGCAGTACTTC.

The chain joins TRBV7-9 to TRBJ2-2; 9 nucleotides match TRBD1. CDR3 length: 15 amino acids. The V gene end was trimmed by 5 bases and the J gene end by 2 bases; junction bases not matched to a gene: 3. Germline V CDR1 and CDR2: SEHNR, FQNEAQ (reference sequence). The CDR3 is CASSLGQGNTGELFF. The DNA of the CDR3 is TGTGCCAGCAGCCTGGGACAGGGCAACACCGGGGAGCTGTTTTTT.

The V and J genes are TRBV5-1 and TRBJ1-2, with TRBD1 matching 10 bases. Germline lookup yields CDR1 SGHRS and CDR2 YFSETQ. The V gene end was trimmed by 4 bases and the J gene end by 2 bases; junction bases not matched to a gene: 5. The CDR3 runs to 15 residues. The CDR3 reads CASSTGQGVNYGYTF. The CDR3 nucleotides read TGCGCCAGCAGCACCGGACAGGGGGTGAACTATGGCTACACCTTC.

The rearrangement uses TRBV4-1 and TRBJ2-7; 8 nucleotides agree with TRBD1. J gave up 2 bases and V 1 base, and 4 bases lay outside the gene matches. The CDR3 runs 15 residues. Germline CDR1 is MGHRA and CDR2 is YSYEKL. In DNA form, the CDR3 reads TGCGCCAGCAGCCAAGTTCAGGGGGCGACCTACGAGCAGTACTTC. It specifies CASSQVQGATYEQYF.

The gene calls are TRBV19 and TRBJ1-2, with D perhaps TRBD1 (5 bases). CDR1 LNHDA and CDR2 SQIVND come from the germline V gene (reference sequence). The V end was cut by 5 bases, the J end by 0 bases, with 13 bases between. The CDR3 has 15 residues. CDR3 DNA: TGTGCCAGTAGTCACCGACAGTTTCCTAACTATGGCTACACCTTC. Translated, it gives CASSHRQFPNYGYTF.

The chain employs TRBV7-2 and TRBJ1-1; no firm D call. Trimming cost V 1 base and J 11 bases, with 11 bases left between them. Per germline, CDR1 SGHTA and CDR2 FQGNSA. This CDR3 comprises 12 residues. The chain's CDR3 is CASSLDVSRAFF. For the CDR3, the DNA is TGTGCCAGCAGCTTAGACGTCTCTAGGGCTTTCTTT.

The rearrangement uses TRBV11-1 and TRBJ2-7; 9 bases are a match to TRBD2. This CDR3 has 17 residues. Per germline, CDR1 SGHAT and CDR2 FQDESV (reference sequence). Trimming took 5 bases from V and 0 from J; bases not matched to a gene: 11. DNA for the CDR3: TGTGCCAGCAGCCCGCCGGGCGGGGGGGCGAACTCCTACGAGCAGTACTTC. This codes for CASSPPGGGANSYEQYF.

CDR3 protein: CASSNRFGEQYF. The CDR3 DNA is TGTGCCAGCAGTAACAGGTTCGGAGAGCAGTACTTC. The chain is built from TRBV27 and TRBJ2-7; the D gene is possibly TRBD1 (5 bases). CDR3 length: 12 residues. CDR1 and CDR2 (germline): MNHEY, SMNVEV (reference sequence). Trimming removed 5 bases at V and 7 bases at J, with 12 bases between.

This CDR3 is CASNPGGTDTQYF. The CDR3 DNA reads TGTGCCAGTAATCCGGGGGGCACAGATACGCAGTATTTT. The V gene is TRBV19, the J gene TRBJ2-3; tentatively, D is TRBD2 (6 bases). Germline-derived CDR1 and CDR2 are LNHDA and SQIVND (reference sequence). V was shortened by 7 bases and J by 1 base, with 9 bases between the two germline ends. The CDR3 sequence is 13 residues long.

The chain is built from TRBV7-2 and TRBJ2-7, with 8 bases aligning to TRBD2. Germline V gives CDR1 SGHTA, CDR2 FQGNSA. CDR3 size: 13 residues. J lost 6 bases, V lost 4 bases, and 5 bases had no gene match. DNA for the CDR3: TGTGCCAGCAGCTCCGCCCGGGGGGGCGAGCAGTACTTC. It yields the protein CASSSARGGEQYF.